A single sample gave rise to the 2 T cell receptor beta chains below, sequenced in a study of blood T cells in healthy people across ages. The second PCR ran roughly 6 to 11 cycles with a sample-barcoded 5' primer and J-beta primers. TCRdb re-called the 5' RACE reads through MiXCR, storing one row per CDR3 protein. In the table there are hundreds of thousands of distinct CDR3 sequences, over 40% of which are singletons. The sequenced sample consisted of blood. All receptors derive from an elderly man in good health.

The chain links TRBV7-2 to TRBJ2-7; D gene ambiguous. Looked up from germline, CDR1 is SGHTA and CDR2 is FQGNSA. The CDR3 spans 12 residues. The V gene lost 5 bases and the J gene lost 7 bases, with 12 bases spanning the gap. In DNA, the CDR3 is TGTGCCAGCAGCCAAACAATTAATGAGCAGTACTTC. As protein: CASSQTINEQYF.

The chain joins TRBV20-1 to TRBJ2-5, with D possibly TRBD1 on 7 matching bases. Germline CDR1 and CDR2: DFQATT and SNEGSKA (reference sequence). V shed 1 base and J shed 5 bases, with 26 bases lying between them. This CDR3 region has 18 residues. The CDR3 protein is CSARAQSATARGVETQYF. CDR3 sequence (DNA): TGCAGTGCTAGAGCCCAGTCCGCCACGGCCAGGGGGGTGGAGACCCAGTACTTC.